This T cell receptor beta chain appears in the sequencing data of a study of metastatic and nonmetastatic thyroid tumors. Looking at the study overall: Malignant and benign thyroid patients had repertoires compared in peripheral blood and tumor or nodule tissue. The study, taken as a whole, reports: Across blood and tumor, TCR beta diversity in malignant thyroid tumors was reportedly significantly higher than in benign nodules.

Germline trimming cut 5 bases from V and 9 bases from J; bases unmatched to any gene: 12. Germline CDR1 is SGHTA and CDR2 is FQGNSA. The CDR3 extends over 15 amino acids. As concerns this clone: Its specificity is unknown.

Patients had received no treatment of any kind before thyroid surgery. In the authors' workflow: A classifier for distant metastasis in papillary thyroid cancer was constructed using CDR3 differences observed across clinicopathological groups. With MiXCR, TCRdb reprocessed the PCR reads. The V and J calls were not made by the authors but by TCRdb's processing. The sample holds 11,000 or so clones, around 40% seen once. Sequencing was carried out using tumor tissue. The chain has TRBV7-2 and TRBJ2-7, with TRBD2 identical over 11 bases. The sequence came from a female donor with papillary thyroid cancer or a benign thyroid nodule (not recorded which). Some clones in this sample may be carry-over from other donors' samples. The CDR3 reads CASSTRTGLAESQYF. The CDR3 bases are TGTGCCAGCAGCACCCGAACGGGACTAGCGGAATCGCAGTACTTC.